The 12 T cell receptor beta chains below all came from one sample that was sequenced in a study of somatic mutations in cytotoxic T cells in rheumatoid arthritis (dated by TCRdb to the late 2010s). The library was made by the immunoSEQ multiplex PCR assay. The clones in this table, taken by TCRdb from immuneACCESS, are in-frame only. Not every clone is retained; where verified, under half of the shortfall comes from an unresolved V gene, and the cause of the rest is unknown. Within this sample are around 20,000 clones, with 65% to 70% of them counted one time only. The ten most abundant clones make up about 18% of the sample. The sample taken for sequencing was CD8+ T cells sorted from blood. The receptor source for this set is an adult with rheumatoid arthritis.

The rearrangement uses TRBV28 and TRBJ2-5; 10 bases match TRBD2. CDR3 size: 16 residues. Germline V lookup: CDR1 MDHEN, CDR2 SYDVKM. V lost 6 bases to trimming and J lost 2 bases; unmatched junction nucleotides: 9. The CDR3 bases are TGTGCCAGCAGACCCCTAGCGGGGGATTGGCAAGAGACCCAGTACTTC. Residues: CASRPLAGDWQETQYF.

The chain has TRBV9 and TRBJ2-3; D may correspond to TRBD1 or TRBD2 (5 bases each). CDR1 and CDR2 (germline): SGDLS, YYNGEE. This CDR3 has 15 amino acids. The germline V and J ends were trimmed by 0 bases and 4 bases, with 12 bases remaining between them. CDR3 nucleotides: TGTGCCAGCAGCGTAGCGGGGCTAGCAGCAGATACGCAGTATTTT. Its protein is CASSVAGLAADTQYF.

CDR3 DNA sequence: TGCAGCGCTACGGAGGGGGTCACCGGGGAGCTGTTTTTT. This encodes CSATEGVTGELFF. The chain is built from TRBV29-1 and TRBJ2-2; D tentatively reads TRBD1 or TRBD2 (6 bases each). V was clipped by 7 bases and J by 4 bases, with 13 bases between them. The CDR3 is 13 residues long. The germline V gene encodes CDR1 SQVTM and CDR2 ANQGSEA.

V usage is TRBV7-4 and J usage is TRBJ2-3, with D uncertain. Germline CDR1 and CDR2: SGHVT and SQSDAQ. CDR3 size: 19 residues. V was trimmed by 3 bases and J by 6 bases, leaving 28 bases between them. The CDR3 reads CASSFISKILPLKDDTQYF. CDR3 bases: TGTGCCAGCAGCTTCATTAGCAAAATACTCCCTCTGAAAGATGATACGCAGTATTTT.

The V gene is TRBV19, the J gene TRBJ2-1, with D tentatively TRBD1 or TRBD2 (5 bases each). The V gene's germline CDR1 is LNHDA and CDR2 SQIVND (reference sequence). This CDR3 comprises 15 residues. The V gene lost 7 bases and the J gene lost 4 bases, with 17 bases spanning the gap. Written as DNA, the CDR3 is TGTGCCAGTACCATGGGGACCAAGGGGTACAATGAGCAGTTCTTC. Protein: CASTMGTKGYNEQFF.

This clone has just a few counts. The genes are TRBV27 and TRBJ2-5, with 8 bases identical to TRBD2. The CDR3 has 14 residues. CDR1 and CDR2 (germline): MNHEY, SMNVEV (reference sequence). The V segment lost 8 bases and the J segment 7 bases; nucleotides outside the gene matches: 12. The CDR3 DNA is TGTGCCAGCCAAGTCAGTAGCGGGATAGGGACCCAGTACTTC. Translating it yields CASQVSSGIGTQYF.

This rearrangement joins TRBV29-1 to TRBJ1-5, with TRBD1 matching over 9 bases. The CDR3 extends over 15 amino acids. Trimming at V came to 1 base and at J to 5 bases, leaving 6 bases not matched to a gene. From germline, CDR1 is SQVTM and CDR2 ANQGSEA. CDR3 protein: CSVEGGGQGHQPQHF. CDR3 bases: TGCAGCGTTGAAGGGGGTGGACAGGGGCATCAGCCCCAGCATTTT.

V gene TRBV27 combines with J gene TRBJ1-1, with a weak D call TRBD1 (6 bases). The V end lost 7 bases, the J end lost 0 bases, and 15 bases lay between the germline ends. The CDR3 length is 15 residues. Germline values: CDR1 MNHEY, CDR2 SMNVEV (reference sequence). CDR3 in amino acids: CASTMEWGLNTEAFF. The CDR3 bases are TGTGCCAGCACAATGGAATGGGGGCTGAACACTGAAGCTTTCTTT.

This rearrangement joins TRBV4-3 to TRBJ1-2, with 9 positions matching TRBD1. This CDR3 is 15 amino acids long. Trimming took 1 base from V and 4 from J; bases not matched to a gene: 4. Germline CDR1 LGHNA, CDR2 YSLEER. The CDR3 DNA follows: TGCGCCAGCAGCCAAGGACAGGGGGACATCTATGGCTACACCTTC. This codes for CASSQGQGDIYGYTF.

The chain has TRBV7-3 and TRBJ2-3; 14 bases are a match to TRBD2. CDR1 SGHTA and CDR2 FQGTGA come from the germline V gene. J gave up 3 bases and V 5 bases, and 1 base lay outside the gene matches. The CDR3 has 15 amino acids. CDR3 bases: TGTGCCAGCAGCCGGACTAGCGGGGGGACAGATACGCAGTATTTT. Its protein is CASSRTSGGTDTQYF.

This rearrangement joins TRBV5-4 to TRBJ2-3; no clear D gene. Germline loops: CDR1 SGHNT, CDR2 YYREEE (reference sequence). The CDR3 runs 13 residues. Deletions cut 0 bases from V and 2 bases from J, with 4 bases between. CDR3 DNA: TGTGCCAGCAGCTTGGGACTCACAGATACGCAGTATTTT. Protein product: CASSLGLTDTQYF.

V and J are TRBV6-5 and TRBJ2-5; maybe TRBD1 (6 bases). The CDR3 is 16 amino acids. Trimming left V 0 bases short and J 5 bases short, with 16 bases between. In germline, CDR1 is MNHEY, CDR2 SVGAGI. Here the CDR3 reads CASSYSMGARGETQYF. The CDR3 nucleotides are TGTGCCAGCAGTTACTCGATGGGGGCTAGGGGTGAGACCCAGTACTTC.